Shown below are 8 T cell receptor beta chains from a single sample sequenced in a study of shared clonotypes between healthy human individuals. Clones were read by immunoSEQ multiplex PCR, and TCRdb kept only the in-frame ones, dropping some. The sample holds just over 2,000,000 clones, roughly 95% seen once. Terminally differentiated effector memory CD45RA+ cells were left out of the naive CD8 fraction, which was CD45RO-negative and positively selected for CCR7. Material for sequencing was naive CD8+ T cells sorted from blood. All receptors come from a man between 18 and 35 years old in good health.

This clone was picked up one time. The V gene is TRBV9, the J gene TRBJ2-3; D ambiguous. This CDR3 spans 12 amino acids. Trimming removed 7 bases from V and 0 bases from J, with 6 bases in between. Looked up from germline, CDR1 is SGDLS and CDR2 is YYNGEE. CDR3 in DNA: TGTGCCAGCGGCGAGAGCACAGATACGCAGTATTTT. Residues: CASGESTDTQYF.

This sequence joins TRBV30 and TRBJ2-7; possible D gene TRBD1, 6 bases. CDR3 length equals 12 residues. From germline, CDR1 is GTSNPN and CDR2 SVGIG (reference sequence). Between the trimmed V and J ends, which lost 5 bases and 6 bases, there was a span of 14 bases. CDR3: CAWAQGLGEQYF. Here the CDR3 DNA reads TGTGCCTGGGCTCAGGGGCTCGGCGAGCAGTACTTC.

The chain couples TRBV7-8 to TRBJ1-2, with 9 bases aligning to TRBD1. V gave up 3 bases and J gave up 1 base; unmatched junction bases: 6. This CDR3 has 16 residues. Germline V gives CDR1 SGHVS, CDR2 FQNEAQ. The CDR3 bases are TGTGCCAGCAGCTTCGGTGGACAGGGGCATAACTATGGCTACACCTTC. It translates to CASSFGGQGHNYGYTF.

This chain connects TRBV2 to TRBJ1-1; 9 bases map to TRBD1. V lost 8 bases and J lost 5; bases outside the gene matches: 9. In germline, CDR1 is SNHLY, CDR2 FYNNEI. The CDR3 is 14 amino acids. The CDR3 DNA sequence: TGTGCCAGCCTCCTAACAGGGGGCCAAACTGAAGCTTTCTTT. Its protein is CASLLTGGQTEAFF. Based on the CDR3 plus reference TRBV2 and TRBJ1-1, the full variable domain is EPEVTQTPSHQVTQMGQEVILRCVPISNHLYFYWYRQILGQKVEFLVSFYNNEISEKSEIFDDQFSVERPDGSNFTLKIRSTKLEDSAMYFCASLLTGGQTEAFFGQGTRLTVV.

A note on this clone: An end of the junction differs from the germline gene, which may be a read error. This sequence joins TRBV9 and TRBJ2-7; perhaps TRBD1 as D (5 bases). Germline V gene data show CDR1 as SGDLS and CDR2 as YYNGEE. CDR3 length: 15 residues. Written as DNA, the CDR3 is TGTGCCAGCAGCGTAGGTCAGGGTAACTCCCACGAGCAGTACTTC. Translation: CASSVGQGNSHEQYF.

This rearrangement joins TRBV7-9 to TRBJ2-1, with a weak D call TRBD2 (7 bases). Germline lookup yields CDR1 SEHNR and CDR2 FQNEAQ (reference sequence). Between the trimmed V and J ends, which lost 8 bases and 8 bases, there was a span of 13 bases. The CDR3 runs 12 residues. Here the CDR3 DNA reads TGTGCCAGCTTCCGGGGGGCTGATGAGCAGTTCTTC. Its translation is CASFRGADEQFF.

The chain employs TRBV29-1 and TRBJ2-7; 7 bases fit TRBD1. This CDR3 is 13 amino acids long. Looked up from germline, CDR1 is SQVTM and CDR2 is ANQGSEA. V was pared by 7 bases and J by 7 bases, with 13 bases of the junction left unmatched. CDR3 residues: CSGRDSRSVEQYF. CDR3 nucleotide sequence: TGCAGCGGACGGGACAGCCGCTCGGTTGAGCAGTACTTC.

Notes on this clone: The identical CDR3 is also encoded by other nucleotide sequences in the sample. The rearrangement uses TRBV28 and TRBJ2-5; D call uncertain. V lost 2 bases and J 4 bases, leaving 8 bases between the germline ends. Per germline, CDR1 MDHEN and CDR2 SYDVKM. This CDR3 contains 13 residues. CDR3 sequence reads: CASSLGGIETQYF. CDR3 nucleotides: TGTGCCAGCAGTTTAGGCGGTATAGAGACCCAGTACTTC.